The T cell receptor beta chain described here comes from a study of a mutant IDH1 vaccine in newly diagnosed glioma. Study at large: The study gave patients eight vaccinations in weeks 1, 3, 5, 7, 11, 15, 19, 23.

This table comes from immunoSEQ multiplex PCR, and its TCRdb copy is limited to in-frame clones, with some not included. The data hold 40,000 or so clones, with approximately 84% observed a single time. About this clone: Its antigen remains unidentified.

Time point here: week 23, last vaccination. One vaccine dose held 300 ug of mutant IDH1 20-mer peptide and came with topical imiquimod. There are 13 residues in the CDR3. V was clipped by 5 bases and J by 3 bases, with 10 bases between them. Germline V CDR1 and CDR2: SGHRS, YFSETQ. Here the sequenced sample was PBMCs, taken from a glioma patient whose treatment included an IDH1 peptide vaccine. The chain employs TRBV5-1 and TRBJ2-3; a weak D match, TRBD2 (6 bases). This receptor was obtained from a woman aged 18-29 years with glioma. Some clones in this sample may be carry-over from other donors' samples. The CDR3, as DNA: TGCGCCAGCAGTCGAAGCGGGACAGATACGCAGTATTTT. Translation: CASSRSGTDTQYF.